The 29 T cell receptor beta chains presented below share a single source sample, sequenced in a study of cytomegalovirus exposure and HLA in healthy donors. PCR was performed using 60 Vbeta and 13 Jbeta primers. Measured with immunoSEQ multiplex PCR; TCRdb has only the in-frame clones, and not every one. The sample yields 110,000 or so clones, about 13% seen once. What was sequenced was PBMCs. Receptors originate from a man aged 40-49 years in good health and CMV-seropositive.

This chain links TRBV7-9 with TRBJ2-7; the D gene is possibly TRBD2 (5 bases). The CDR3 totals 13 residues. The V gene's germline CDR1 is SEHNR and CDR2 FQNEAQ (reference sequence). The V gene lost 2 bases and the J gene lost 6 bases, with 11 bases spanning the gap. CDR3 sequence: CASSLSVDSEQYF. Here the CDR3 DNA reads TGTGCCAGCAGCTTATCAGTGGACTCCGAGCAGTACTTC.

This sequence joins TRBV11-2 and TRBJ1-4; D unresolved. This CDR3 comprises 16 residues. CDR1 is SGHAT, CDR2 FQNNGV, per germline. The germline V and J ends were trimmed by 2 bases and 3 bases, with 13 bases remaining between them. CDR3 nucleotide sequence: TGTGCCAGCAGCTTACACCGGCGCGGGGCTAATGAAAAACTGTTTTTT. It encodes CASSLHRRGANEKLFF.

The chain uses TRBV6-6 and TRBJ2-5; D might be TRBD1 (7 bases). Trimming shortened V by 4 bases and J by 5 bases, and 17 bases separated the two germline ends. Germline values: CDR1 MNHNY, CDR2 SVGAGI (reference sequence). The CDR3 has 15 amino acids. The CDR3: CASSWTGSAGETQYF. CDR3 in DNA: TGTGCCAGCAGTTGGACAGGCTCCGCGGGGGAGACCCAGTACTTC.

This clone was counted a few times. The chain joins TRBV2 to TRBJ1-5, with a possible D match to TRBD1 (5 bases). V was trimmed by 7 bases and J by 3 bases, leaving 16 bases between them. From germline, CDR1 is SNHLY and CDR2 FYNNEI. The CDR3 runs 15 residues. CDR3 sequence: CASTAEAGPNQPQHF. The CDR3 DNA reads TGTGCCAGCACCGCCGAGGCAGGGCCCAATCAGCCCCAGCATTTT.

The CDR3 sequence is CASSEALASGSHEQFF. In DNA, the CDR3 is TGTGCCAGCAGTGAAGCGCTGGCTAGCGGGAGTCATGAGCAGTTCTTC. The rearrangement links TRBV6-1 to TRBJ2-1, with 10 bases matching TRBD2. J was trimmed by 8 bases and V by 0 bases; bases with no gene match: 7. This CDR3 is 16 amino acids long. CDR1 and CDR2 (germline): MNHNS, SASEGT.

A few counts support this clone. The V call is TRBV28, the J call TRBJ2-5; D possibly corresponds to TRBD2 (6 bases). The CDR3 totals 14 residues. The V end lost 4 bases, the J end lost 1 base, and 10 bases lay between the germline ends. The germline V gene has CDR1 MDHEN and CDR2 SYDVKM. The CDR3 sequence is CASSSTSLQETQYF. Written as DNA, the CDR3 is TGTGCCAGCAGTTCCACTAGCCTCCAAGAGACCCAGTACTTC.

This clone has only a few counts. This chain joins TRBV19 and TRBJ2-3; 9 positions match TRBD1. J was trimmed by 3 bases and V by 4 bases; bases with no gene match: 5. Germline CDR1 LNHDA, CDR2 SQIVND (reference sequence). This CDR3 is built from 15 residues. Written as DNA, the CDR3 is TGTGCCAGTAGTAAGACAGGGGGACGGACAGATACGCAGTATTTT. As protein: CASSKTGGRTDTQYF.

This clone turned up a few times. V gene TRBV11-3 combines with J gene TRBJ1-2; TRBD1 is a possible D gene (6 bases). The CDR3 runs to 15 residues. V was shortened by 7 bases and J by 5 bases, with 20 bases between the two germline ends. The V gene's germline CDR1 is SGHNT and CDR2 YENEEA. Here the CDR3 DNA reads TGTGCCAGCACCCCTCGACAGGCCCTCCTATATGGCTACACCTTC. Protein sequence: CASTPRQALLYGYTF.

In this sample, this clone turned up a few times. The chain couples TRBV2 to TRBJ2-3, with 7 bases lining up with TRBD2. V was clipped by 8 bases and J by 0 bases; unmatched bases: 8. The V gene's germline CDR1 is SNHLY and CDR2 FYNNEI. CDR3 size: 15 residues. The CDR3 is CASELASSSTDTQYF. The CDR3 nucleotides are TGTGCCAGCGAACTAGCGAGCTCTAGCACAGATACGCAGTATTTT.

The chain has TRBV19 and TRBJ2-7; 7 bases match TRBD2. Losses at the gene ends were 3 bases for V and 6 bases for J; bases not matched to a gene: 5. This CDR3 has 13 residues. In germline, CDR1 is LNHDA, CDR2 SQIVND (reference sequence). The CDR3 spells CASSMAGAFEQYF. The DNA for the CDR3 is TGTGCCAGTAGTATGGCGGGAGCGTTCGAGCAGTACTTC.

This clone was seen a few times. The genes are TRBV7-2 and TRBJ2-4, with D possibly being TRBD2 (5 bases). The V and J ends lost 7 bases and 6 bases respectively, with 19 bases between them. The CDR3 has 15 residues. Germline V gene sequence: CDR1 SGHTA, CDR2 FQGNSA. CDR3 loop: CASNLPGTPGNIQYF. The CDR3 DNA reads TGTGCCAGCAACCTCCCGGGAACCCCGGGAAACATTCAGTACTTC.

The genes are TRBV5-6 and TRBJ1-2, with D perhaps matching TRBD1 (6 bases). V was cut by 4 bases and J by 1 base, with 20 bases left in between. Germline-derived CDR1 and CDR2 are SGHDT and YYEEEE. CDR3 length: 17 amino acids. CDR3 nucleotides: TGTGCCAGCAGCAGAACTGGACAGCACTTCGTTAACTATGGCTACACCTTC. Translation gives CASSRTGQHFVNYGYTF.

The genes are TRBV5-1 and TRBJ2-2; 8 positions agree with TRBD2. This CDR3 is built from 17 residues. V gave up 2 bases and J gave up 0 bases; unmatched junction bases: 6. Germline-derived CDR1 and CDR2 are SGHRS and YFSETQ. CDR3 region: CASSFNSGGTNTGELFF. The CDR3 DNA reads as TGCGCCAGCAGCTTTAACAGCGGGGGTACGAACACCGGGGAGCTGTTTTTT.

This clone was seen only a few times. The J gene is TRBJ2-7, the V gene TRBV28, with 7 bases matching TRBD1. The CDR3 runs 16 residues. Trimming took 5 bases from V and 2 from J; bases not matched to a gene: 12. Per the germline V gene, CDR1 is MDHEN and CDR2 is SYDVKM. In DNA, the CDR3 is TGTGCCAGCAGTCGCAACCCACAGGGGTACCCCTACGAGCAGTACTTC. Its protein product is CASSRNPQGYPYEQYF.

The chain employs TRBV19 and TRBJ2-1, with D unclear. CDR1 and CDR2 (germline): LNHDA, SQIVND (reference sequence). Trimming left V 0 bases short and J 0 bases short, with 15 bases between. The CDR3 is 18 amino acids. DNA of the CDR3: TGTGCCAGTAGTATAGATGAAGCAATATCGAGCTCCTACAATGAGCAGTTCTTC. Protein: CASSIDEAISSSYNEQFF.

The chain has TRBV4-3 and TRBJ2-3; 7 nucleotides line up with TRBD2. This CDR3 is 18 amino acids long. Germline V lookup: CDR1 LGHNA, CDR2 YSLEER. The junction had 16 bases not matched to a gene; V was cut back by 4 bases and J by 3 bases. CDR3 bases: TGCGCCAGCAGCCGCCTCTCGGGCGGAGCGGGACTAACAGATACGCAGTATTTT. This gives the protein CASSRLSGGAGLTDTQYF.

The sample holds a few counts of this clone. V usage is TRBV27 and J usage is TRBJ1-2; a possible D gene is TRBD1 (6 bases). CDR1 MNHEY and CDR2 SMNVEV come from the germline V gene (reference sequence). This CDR3 has 15 residues. Trimming removed 3 bases at V and 4 bases at J, with 15 bases between. The CDR3 loop is CASSFRAGDVYGYTF. The CDR3 DNA is TGTGCCAGCAGTTTCAGGGCAGGGGATGTCTATGGCTACACCTTC.

The CDR3 nucleotides read TGTGCCAGCAGCCCCGTAATAGCGGGAGCGGCCGGGGAGCTGTTTTTT. Protein sequence: CASSPVIAGAAGELFF. The chain combines TRBV5-6 with TRBJ2-2; 9 bases fit TRBD2. With 4 bases clipped from V and 6 bases from J, the junction kept 10 bases outside the gene matches. The CDR3 consists of 16 residues. CDR1 and CDR2 from the germline V gene are SGHDT and YYEEEE.

This clone has a handful of counts. CDR3 protein: CASSLARGRGTEAFF. DNA for the CDR3: TGTGCCAGCAGCTTAGCGAGGGGGCGCGGCACTGAAGCTTTCTTT. J is TRBJ1-1 and V is TRBV7-8; 7 nucleotides agree with TRBD1. The V and J ends lost 0 bases and 4 bases, in that order; junction bases with no gene match: 5. The CDR3 is made up of 15 amino acids. In germline, CDR1 is SGHVS, CDR2 FQNEAQ.

This clone turned up a few times. The chain joins TRBV19 to TRBJ1-2; a possible D gene is TRBD1 (6 bases). With 6 bases removed from V and 3 bases from J, the gap between germline ends came to 17 bases. Germline values: CDR1 LNHDA, CDR2 SQIVND (reference sequence). This CDR3 comprises 15 residues. The CDR3 DNA sequence: TGTGCCAGTAGACCGGTTGGGGGCGCGGACTATGGCTACACCTTC. It translates to CASRPVGGADYGYTF.

The V gene is TRBV27, the J gene TRBJ2-7; 7 nucleotides line up with TRBD1. This CDR3 spans 13 amino acids. V gave up 6 bases and J gave up 3 bases; unmatched junction bases: 5. CDR1 is MNHEY and CDR2 is SMNVEV in the germline V gene (reference sequence). The CDR3 protein is CASSRDSRYEQYF. CDR3 nucleotides: TGTGCCAGCAGCCGGGACAGCCGCTACGAGCAGTACTTC.

The chain is built from TRBV5-1 and TRBJ2-7; no clear D gene. Germline CDR1 is SGHRS and CDR2 is YFSETQ. The V end lost 5 bases, the J end lost 0 bases, and 9 bases lay between the germline ends. CDR3 length: 13 residues. The CDR3 coding sequence is TGCGCCAGCAGAGATTCGGGCTCCTACGAGCAGTACTTC. Translating it yields CASRDSGSYEQYF.

Here the CDR3 reads CASRGAGFGYTF. As DNA, the CDR3 is TGTGCCAGTAGGGGGGCAGGGTTCGGCTACACCTTC. The gene calls are TRBV19 and TRBJ1-2; TRBD1 is a possible D gene (6 bases). The CDR3 is made up of 12 amino acids. The V and J ends lost 6 bases and 8 bases respectively, with 13 bases between them. Germline V lookup: CDR1 LNHDA, CDR2 SQIVND (reference sequence). The full variable domain, with the rest looked up from reference TRBV19 and TRBJ1-2, is DGGITQSPKYLFRKEGQNVTLSCEQNLNHDAMYWYRQDPGQGLRLIYYSQIVNDFQKGDIAEGYSVSREKKESFPLTVTSAQKNPTAFYLCASRGAGFGYTFGSGTRLTVV.

This clone was counted between two and nine times. The chain recombines TRBV30 with TRBJ1-5, with D perhaps TRBD1 (5 bases). The CDR3 length is 16 residues. CDR1 is GTSNPN, CDR2 SVGIG, per germline (reference sequence). V dropped 1 base and J dropped 3 bases, with 16 bases sitting between them. The CDR3 nucleotides read TGTGCCTGGAGTGCAGACCGGGCAGGGTTCAATCAGCCCCAGCATTTT. It encodes CAWSADRAGFNQPQHF.

This rearrangement joins TRBV5-1 to TRBJ2-3; TRBD2 is a possible D gene (5 bases). In germline, CDR1 is SGHRS, CDR2 YFSETQ. The CDR3 consists of 14 residues. V lost 9 bases to trimming and J lost 2 bases, with 16 bases between them. CDR3: CATTLEAPTDTQYF. Written as DNA, the CDR3 is TGCGCCACCACACTAGAGGCCCCCACAGATACGCAGTATTTT. Together with reference TRBV5-1 and TRBJ2-3, the CDR3 gives the full variable domain: KAGVTQTPRYLIKTRGQQVTLSCSPISGHRSVSWYQQTPGQGLQFLFEYFSETQRNKGNFPGRFSGRQFSNSRSEMNVSTLELGDSALYLCATTLEAPTDTQYFGPGTRLTVL.

This clone has more than one count but fewer than ten. The J gene is TRBJ1-2, the V gene TRBV30; no definite D call. Germline V lookup: CDR1 GTSNPN, CDR2 SVGIG (reference sequence). The CDR3 consists of 12 residues. With 2 bases removed from V and 8 bases from J, the gap between germline ends came to 12 bases. Here the CDR3 DNA reads TGTGCCTGGAGTCCCGGGGTTGGGGGCTACACCTTC. Protein: CAWSPGVGGYTF.

CDR3 nucleotides: TGTGCCAGCAGTCTGGGCGGGGGTACAGATACGCAGTATTTT. Its translation is CASSLGGGTDTQYF. This chain joins TRBV2 and TRBJ2-3; 7 nucleotides align to TRBD2. The germline CDR1 and CDR2 sequences are SNHLY and FYNNEI. V lost 5 bases to trimming and J lost 3 bases; unmatched junction nucleotides: 5. CDR3 size: 14 residues.

The rearrangement joins TRBV5-1 to TRBJ2-5, with 12 bases lining up with TRBD1. The J call is in doubt because the DNA end fits TRBJ2-7 better. The CDR3 length is 19 residues. Germline CDR1 and CDR2: SGHRS and YFSETQ. CDR3 nucleotide sequence: TGCGCCAGCAGCTTGGATCCGGGACAGGGGGCCCCGAGCTCCTACGAGCAGTACTTC. Amino acids: CASSLDPGQGAPSSYEQYF.

There are a few counts of this clone. The rearrangement joins TRBV6-1 to TRBJ1-1; a possible D gene is TRBD1 (6 bases). V gave up 6 bases and J gave up 2 bases, with 16 bases separating them. CDR3 size: 15 residues. Germline V lookup: CDR1 MNHNS, CDR2 SASEGT. The CDR3 sequence: CASRYRVSLNTEAFF. In nucleotides, the CDR3 is TGTGCCAGCAGATACAGGGTTTCGTTAAACACTGAAGCTTTCTTT.